The sequence of this T cell receptor (beta chain) was determined in a study of cytomegalovirus exposure and HLA in healthy donors. Primers for the PCR totalled 60 Vbeta and 13 Jbeta. Using immunoSEQ multiplex PCR, the repertoire was profiled, and TCRdb retains in-frame clones only, with some absent. The table includes about 180,000 clones, roughly 79% detected once. Remarks on this clone: Its antigen is undetermined.

Trimming left V 6 bases short and J 6 bases short, with 21 bases between. The germline gives CDR1 SQVTM, CDR2 ANQGSEA. This CDR3 has 14 amino acids. Findings and caveats of the study: A later analysis found that most CMV-associated TCR beta chains appeared HLA-restricted. The authors considered a cluster of highly shared sequence variants likely to be a sequencing artifact. Across donors, most TCRs were seen rarely, yet some public ones were widespread.

Sequenced sample: PBMCs. The gene calls are TRBV29-1 and TRBJ2-7; D might be TRBD1 (6 bases). The sequence was collected from a male donor in good health and CMV-seronegative. This CDR3 reads CSVKRDTQSSEQYF. The CDR3 DNA reads TGCAGCGTAAAACGGGACACTCAATCATCCGAGCAGTACTTC.